This T cell receptor (beta chain) was documented in a study of blood T cell repertoires in COVID-19. As for the study in general: From the United States, Italy and Spain came samples of acute and convalescent COVID-19. T cells, B-cell-depleted T cells, or PBMCs provided the cDNA or gDNA that served as material.

TCRdb's table, derived via immunoSEQ multiplex PCR, lists solely in-frame clones and lacks some. Of about 180,000 clones listed, over 70% are singletons. Participants had their cohort set by participant-reported clinical history. Germline V lookup: CDR1 MGHDK, CDR2 SYGVNS. CDR3 size: 17 residues. Trimming cost V 5 bases and J 0 bases; bases outside gene matches: 6. The chain carries TRBV25-1 and TRBJ2-3, with 12 bases matching TRBD2. The receptor comes from a man aged 60 to 75 who had been exposed to COVID-19. The specimen sequenced was PBMCs or T cells enriched from blood (not recorded which). The CDR3 loop reads CASSKRTSGVSTDTQYF. CDR3 in DNA: TGTGCCAGCAGTAAACGGACTAGCGGGGTTAGCACAGATACGCAGTATTTT.